The next 3 T cell receptor beta chains were all read from a single sample in a study of human T cells and chemical hapten exposure. Time point reported: patch test 3, about 24 weeks after DPC sensitization. Stated treatment: therapeutic diphenylcyclopropenone sensitization with weekly scalp DPC. TCRdb re-called the RACE reads through MiXCR, storing one row per CDR3 protein. In the table there are 55,000 to 80,000 distinct CDR3 sequences, about 11% of which are singletons. The sample in question was whole blood, obtained in connection with sensitization to the hapten diphenylcyclopropenone (DPC). The origin of the receptors is a woman aged 30 to 39 with alopecia areata. Some clones in this sample may be carry-over from other donors' samples.

This clonotype was recorded many times. The chain has TRBV28 and TRBJ1-5; no clear D. The CDR3 is made up of 13 amino acids. Per germline, CDR1 MDHEN and CDR2 SYDVKM. V lost 6 bases and J 8 bases, leaving 14 bases between the germline ends. CDR3 sequence: CASRQDLVEPQHF. The DNA of the CDR3 is TGTGCCAGCAGGCAGGACCTGGTAGAGCCCCAGCATTTT. Using reference TRBV28 and TRBJ1-5 for the parts outside the CDR3, the full variable domain is DVKVTQSSRYLVKRTGEKVFLECVQDMDHENMFWYRQDPGLGLRLIYFSYDVKMKEKGDIPEGYSVSREKKERFSLILESASTNQTSMYLCASRQDLVEPQHFGDGTRLSIL.

The chain has TRBV28 and TRBJ2-3; D is unresolved. Germline V gene lookup returns CDR1 MDHEN and CDR2 SYDVKM. The CDR3 extends over 15 amino acids. V dropped 1 base and J dropped 3 bases, with 11 bases sitting between them. Here the CDR3 reads CASSLSWGLTDTQYF. Here the CDR3 DNA reads TGTGCCAGCAGTTTATCTTGGGGTTTGACAGATACGCAGTATTTT.

The rearrangement joins TRBV28 to TRBJ1-1; 9 nucleotides agree with TRBD1. The CDR3 sequence is 15 residues long. Germline CDR1 is MDHEN and CDR2 is SYDVKM. Losses at the gene ends were 7 bases for V and 2 bases for J; bases not matched to a gene: 8. CDR3 nucleotides: TGTGCCAGCACTCCCCCGGGACAGGGTAACACTGAAGCTTTCTTT. This gives the protein CASTPPGQGNTEAFF.